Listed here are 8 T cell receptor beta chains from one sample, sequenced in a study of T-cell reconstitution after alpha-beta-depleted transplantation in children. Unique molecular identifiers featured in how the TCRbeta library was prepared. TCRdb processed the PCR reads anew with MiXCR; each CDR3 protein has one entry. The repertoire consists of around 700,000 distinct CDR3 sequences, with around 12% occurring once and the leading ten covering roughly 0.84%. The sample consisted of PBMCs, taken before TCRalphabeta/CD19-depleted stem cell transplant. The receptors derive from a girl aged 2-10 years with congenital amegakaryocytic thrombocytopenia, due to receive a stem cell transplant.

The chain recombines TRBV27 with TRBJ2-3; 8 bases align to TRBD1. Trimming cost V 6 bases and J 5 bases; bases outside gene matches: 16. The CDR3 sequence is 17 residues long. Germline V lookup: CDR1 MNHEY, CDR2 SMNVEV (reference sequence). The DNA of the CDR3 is TGTGCCAGCAGAGGACTCAAGGACAGGGCGCCTCTAGATACGCAGTATTTT. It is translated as CASRGLKDRAPLDTQYF.

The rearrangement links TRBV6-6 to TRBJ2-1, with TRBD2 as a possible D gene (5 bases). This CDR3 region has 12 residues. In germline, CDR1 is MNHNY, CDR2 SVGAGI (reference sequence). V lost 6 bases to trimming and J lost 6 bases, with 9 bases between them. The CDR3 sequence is CASRPRGNEQFF. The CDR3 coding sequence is TGTGCCAGCAGGCCCCGGGGCAATGAGCAGTTCTTC.

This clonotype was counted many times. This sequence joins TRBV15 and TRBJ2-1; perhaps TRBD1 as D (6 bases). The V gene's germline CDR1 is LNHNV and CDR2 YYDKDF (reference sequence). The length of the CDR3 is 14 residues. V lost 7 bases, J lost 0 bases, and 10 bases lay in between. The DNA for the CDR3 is TGTGCCACCACGAGGGACATCTCCTACAATGAGCAGTTCTTC. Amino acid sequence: CATTRDISYNEQFF.

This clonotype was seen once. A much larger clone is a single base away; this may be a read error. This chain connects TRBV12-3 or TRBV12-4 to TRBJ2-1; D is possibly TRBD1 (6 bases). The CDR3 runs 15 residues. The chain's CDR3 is CATSLVPGAYNEQFF. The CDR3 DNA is TGTGCCACCAGTTTAGTTCCAGGGGCCTACAATGAGCAGTTCTTC.

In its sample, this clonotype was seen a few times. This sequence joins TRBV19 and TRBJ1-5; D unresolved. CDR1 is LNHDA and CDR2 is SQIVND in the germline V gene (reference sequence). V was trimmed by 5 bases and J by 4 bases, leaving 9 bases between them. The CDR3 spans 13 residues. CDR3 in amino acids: CASSVSQNQPQHF. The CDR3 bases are TGTGCCAGTAGTGTCAGCCAGAATCAGCCCCAGCATTTT.

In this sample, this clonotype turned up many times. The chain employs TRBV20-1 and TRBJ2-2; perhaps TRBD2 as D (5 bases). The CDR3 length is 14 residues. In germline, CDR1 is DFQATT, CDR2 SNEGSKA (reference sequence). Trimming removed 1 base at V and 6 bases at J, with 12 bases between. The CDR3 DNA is TGCAGTGCTAGAGCCCGGGGATCGGCCGGGGAGCTGTTTTTT. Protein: CSARARGSAGELFF.

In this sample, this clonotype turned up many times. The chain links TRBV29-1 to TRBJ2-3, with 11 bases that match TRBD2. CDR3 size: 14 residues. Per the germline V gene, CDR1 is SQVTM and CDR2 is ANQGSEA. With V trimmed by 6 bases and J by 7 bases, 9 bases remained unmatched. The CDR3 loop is CSVVTSGKGYTQYF. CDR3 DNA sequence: TGCAGCGTGGTGACTAGCGGGAAGGGGTATACGCAGTATTTT.

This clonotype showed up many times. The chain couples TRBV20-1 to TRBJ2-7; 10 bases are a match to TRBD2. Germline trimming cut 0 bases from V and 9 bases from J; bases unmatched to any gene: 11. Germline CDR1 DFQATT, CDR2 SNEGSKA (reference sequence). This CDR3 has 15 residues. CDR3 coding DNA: TGCAGTGCTAGAGAACCAACTAGCGGGGAGAGGGTGCAGTACTTC. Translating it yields CSAREPTSGERVQYF.